The 7 T cell receptor beta chains given below trace back to one sample, sequenced in a study of T cell responses to AZD1222 COVID-19 vaccine. Assay used: immunoSEQ multiplex PCR; TCRdb lists only in-frame clones, some missing. The sample lists 120,000 or so clones; roughly 90% were seen once. This specimen consisted of peripheral blood, obtained on day 0 of AZD1222 vaccination. These receptors came from an adult in good health.

A note on this clone: The identical CDR3 is also encoded by other nucleotide sequences in the sample. The CDR3 DNA follows: TGTGCCAGCAGCTTAGGAGAGACCCAGTACTTC. Translated: CASSLGETQYF. The chain links TRBV11-2 to TRBJ2-5; D is uncertain. V dropped 1 base and J dropped 4 bases, with 1 base sitting between them. Germline CDR1 and CDR2: SGHAT and FQNNGV. This CDR3 region has 11 residues.

The V call is TRBV30, the J call TRBJ1-2; TRBD1 might be the D (6 bases). There are 12 residues in the CDR3. The V and J ends lost 0 bases and 8 bases respectively, with 10 bases between them. Germline values: CDR1 GTSNPN, CDR2 SVGIG (reference sequence). This chain's CDR3 is CAWSVGGKGYTF. The CDR3 nucleotides read TGTGCCTGGAGTGTAGGGGGGAAGGGCTACACCTTC.

The J gene is TRBJ1-5, the V gene TRBV7-9, with a weak D call TRBD1 (6 bases). Trimming shortened V by 5 bases and J by 4 bases, and 15 bases separated the two germline ends. The germline V gene encodes CDR1 SEHNR and CDR2 FQNEAQ (reference sequence). The CDR3 has 15 amino acids. CDR3 DNA sequence: TGTGCCAGCAGCCTAACCGGGACACCAAATCAGCCCCAGCATTTT. It is translated as CASSLTGTPNQPQHF.

J is TRBJ2-5 and V is TRBV13; TRBD1 matches 7 bases. Trimming removed 4 bases from V and 4 bases from J; junction bases left unmatched: 6. Per the germline V gene, CDR1 is PRHDT and CDR2 is FYEKMQ (reference sequence). This CDR3 region has 14 residues. CDR3 coding DNA: TGTGCCAGCAGCTCCCCGGACAGGAGAGAGACCCAGTACTTC. This gives the protein CASSSPDRRETQYF.

The gene calls are TRBV6-5 and TRBJ1-3; D gene ambiguous. The CDR3 runs 15 residues. The germline V and J ends were trimmed by 6 bases and 2 bases, with 14 bases remaining between them. Germline V gene sequence: CDR1 MNHEY, CDR2 SVGAGI. The CDR3 DNA is TGTGCCAGCAGGACCCTAGAATGGACTGGAAACACCATATATTTT. The encoded protein is CASRTLEWTGNTIYF.

The chain carries TRBV5-1 and TRBJ2-7; 7 positions match TRBD1. CDR1 is SGHRS and CDR2 is YFSETQ in the germline V gene. The CDR3 is 14 residues long. Trimming at V came to 0 bases and at J to 5 bases, leaving 5 bases not matched to a gene. CDR3: CASSLDRGDDEQYF. The CDR3 DNA follows: TGCGCCAGCAGCTTGGACAGGGGAGACGACGAGCAGTACTTC.

The rearrangement links TRBV15 to TRBJ2-1; D gene unclear. Germline CDR1 is LNHNV and CDR2 is YYDKDF (reference sequence). This CDR3 has 15 residues. V lost 0 bases, J lost 15 bases, and 21 bases lay in between. The CDR3 reads CATSRDPPPAETLFF. CDR3 DNA: TGTGCCACCAGCAGAGATCCGCCCCCGGCGGAGACTTTGTTCTTC.